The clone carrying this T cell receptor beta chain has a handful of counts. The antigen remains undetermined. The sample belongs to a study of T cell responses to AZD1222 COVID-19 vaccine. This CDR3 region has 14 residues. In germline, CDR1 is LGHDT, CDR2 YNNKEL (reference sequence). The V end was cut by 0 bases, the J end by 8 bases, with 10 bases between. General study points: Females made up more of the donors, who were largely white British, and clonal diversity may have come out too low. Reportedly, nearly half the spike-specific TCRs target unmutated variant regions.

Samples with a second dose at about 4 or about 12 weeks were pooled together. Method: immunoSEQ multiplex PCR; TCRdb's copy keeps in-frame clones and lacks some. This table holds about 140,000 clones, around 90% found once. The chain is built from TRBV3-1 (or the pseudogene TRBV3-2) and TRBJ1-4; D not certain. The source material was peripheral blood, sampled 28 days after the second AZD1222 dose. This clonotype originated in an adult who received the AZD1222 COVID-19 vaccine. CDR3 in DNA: TGTGCCAGCAGCCAAGAAGGACTTCGGGAAAAACTGTTTTTT. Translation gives CASSQEGLREKLFF.